Below, one T cell receptor beta chain is given with its context. Its antigen is undetermined. This specimen belongs to a study of cytomegalovirus exposure and HLA in healthy donors. For the study at large: From around 180 million T cells, an earlier analysis saw under 140 million unique TCR beta sequences.

Primers for the PCR totalled 60 Vbeta and 13 Jbeta. The data were produced by immunoSEQ multiplex PCR, yet TCRdb's version contains in-frame clones alone and is incomplete. The sample has some 170,000 clones, approximately 80% seen once; the top ten hold about a tenth. Looked up from germline, CDR1 is SEHNR and CDR2 is FQNEAQ (reference sequence). CDR3 length equals 14 residues. The germline V and J ends were trimmed by 5 bases and 0 bases, with 10 bases remaining between them. Broader study findings: Highly shared sequence variants in one cluster were likely a sequencing artifact. TCR beta chain V- and J-gene trimming was linked, in a later analysis, to a missense variant in DCLRE1C.

V gene TRBV7-9 combines with J gene TRBJ1-1; a weak D match, TRBD1 (6 bases). Sequences were obtained from PBMCs. The TCR sequence derives from a man aged 18 to 35 in good health and CMV-seropositive. CDR3 nucleotides: TGTGCCAGCAGCGCGGACAGCATGAACACTGAAGCTTTCTTT. This codes for CASSADSMNTEAFF.